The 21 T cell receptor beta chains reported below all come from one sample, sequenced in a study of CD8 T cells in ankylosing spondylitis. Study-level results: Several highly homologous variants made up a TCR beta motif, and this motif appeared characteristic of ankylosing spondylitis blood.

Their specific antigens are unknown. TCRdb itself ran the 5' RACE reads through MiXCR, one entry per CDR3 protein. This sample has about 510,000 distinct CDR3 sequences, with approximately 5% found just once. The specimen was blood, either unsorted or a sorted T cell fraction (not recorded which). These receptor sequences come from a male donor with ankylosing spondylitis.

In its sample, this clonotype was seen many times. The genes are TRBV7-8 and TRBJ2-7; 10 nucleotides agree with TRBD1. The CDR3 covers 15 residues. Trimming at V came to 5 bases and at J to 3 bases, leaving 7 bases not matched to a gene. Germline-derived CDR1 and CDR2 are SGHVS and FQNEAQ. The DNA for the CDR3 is TGTGCCAGCAGCCTCCGTGACAGGGGGCTCTACGAGCAGTACTTC. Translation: CASSLRDRGLYEQYF.

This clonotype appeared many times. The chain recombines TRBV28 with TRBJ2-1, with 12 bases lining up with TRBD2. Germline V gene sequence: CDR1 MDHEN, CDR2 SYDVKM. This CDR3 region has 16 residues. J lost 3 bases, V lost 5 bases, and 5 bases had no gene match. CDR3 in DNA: TGTGCCAGCAGTCCCACTAGCGGGAGGATCTACAATGAGCAGTTCTTC. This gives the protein CASSPTSGRIYNEQFF. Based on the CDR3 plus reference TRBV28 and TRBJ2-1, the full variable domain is DVKVTQSSRYLVKRTGEKVFLECVQDMDHENMFWYRQDPGLGLRLIYFSYDVKMKEKGDIPEGYSVSREKKERFSLILESASTNQTSMYLCASSPTSGRIYNEQFFGPGTRLTVL.

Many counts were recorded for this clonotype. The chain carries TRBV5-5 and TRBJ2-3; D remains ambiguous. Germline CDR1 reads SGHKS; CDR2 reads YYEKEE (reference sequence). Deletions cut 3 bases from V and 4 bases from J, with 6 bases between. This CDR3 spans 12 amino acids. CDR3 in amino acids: CASSYSPDTQYF. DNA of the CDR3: TGTGCCAGCAGCTACAGCCCAGATACGCAGTATTTT.

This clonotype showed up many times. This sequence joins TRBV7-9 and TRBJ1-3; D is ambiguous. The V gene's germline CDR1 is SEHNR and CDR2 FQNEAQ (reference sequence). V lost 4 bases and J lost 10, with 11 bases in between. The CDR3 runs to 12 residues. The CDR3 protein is CASSSRRATIYF. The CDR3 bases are TGTGCCAGCAGCTCCCGGAGGGCAACCATATATTTT.

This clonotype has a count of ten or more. The CDR3 here is CASSPGQEGGELFF. The CDR3 DNA is TGTGCCAGCAGCCCAGGACAGGAGGGCGGGGAGCTGTTTTTT. The chain employs TRBV7-8 and TRBJ2-2, with D possibly matching TRBD1 (7 bases). This CDR3 spans 14 amino acids. Germline CDR1 is SGHVS and CDR2 is FQNEAQ. The V end lost 5 bases, the J end lost 7 bases, and 14 bases lay between the germline ends.

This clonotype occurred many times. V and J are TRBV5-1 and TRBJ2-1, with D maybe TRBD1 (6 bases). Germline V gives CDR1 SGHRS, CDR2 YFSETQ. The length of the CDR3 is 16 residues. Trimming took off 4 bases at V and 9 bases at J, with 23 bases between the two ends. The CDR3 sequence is CASSRPRDKALVEQFF. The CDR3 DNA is TGCGCCAGCAGCAGACCCCGGGACAAAGCTTTAGTTGAGCAGTTCTTC. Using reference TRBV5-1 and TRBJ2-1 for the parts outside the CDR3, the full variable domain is KAGVTQTPRYLIKTRGQQVTLSCSPISGHRSVSWYQQTPGQGLQFLFEYFSETQRNKGNFPGRFSGRQFSNSRSEMNVSTLELGDSALYLCASSRPRDKALVEQFFGPGTRLTVL.

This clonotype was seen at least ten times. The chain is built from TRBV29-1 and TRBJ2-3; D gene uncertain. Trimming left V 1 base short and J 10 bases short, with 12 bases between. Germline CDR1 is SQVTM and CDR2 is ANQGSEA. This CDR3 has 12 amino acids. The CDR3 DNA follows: TGCAGCGTTGAAGTGGGCGTCGAGGCGCAGTATTTT. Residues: CSVEVGVEAQYF.

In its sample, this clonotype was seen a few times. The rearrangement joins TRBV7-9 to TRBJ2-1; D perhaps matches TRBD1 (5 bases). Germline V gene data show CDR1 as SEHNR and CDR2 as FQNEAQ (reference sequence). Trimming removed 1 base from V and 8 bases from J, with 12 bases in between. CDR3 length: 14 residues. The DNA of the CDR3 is TGTGCCAGCAGCTTAGATTTTGGACACCATGAGCAGTTCTTC. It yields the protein CASSLDFGHHEQFF.

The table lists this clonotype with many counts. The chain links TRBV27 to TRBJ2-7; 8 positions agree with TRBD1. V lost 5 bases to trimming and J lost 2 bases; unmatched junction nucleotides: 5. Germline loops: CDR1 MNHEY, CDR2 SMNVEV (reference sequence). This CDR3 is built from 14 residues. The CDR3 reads CASSLDRVAYEQYF. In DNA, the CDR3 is TGTGCCAGCAGTCTGGACAGGGTAGCCTACGAGCAGTACTTC.

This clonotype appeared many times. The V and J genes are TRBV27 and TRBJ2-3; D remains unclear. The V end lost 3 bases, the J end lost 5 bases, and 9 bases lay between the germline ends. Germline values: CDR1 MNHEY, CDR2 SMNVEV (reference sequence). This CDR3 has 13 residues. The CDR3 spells CASSLVRIDTQYF. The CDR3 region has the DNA TGTGCCAGCAGTTTGGTTAGAATAGATACGCAGTATTTT.

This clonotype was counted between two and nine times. CDR3 nucleotide sequence: TGTGCCAGCAGTTTATCAGGGTCAGACGAGCAGTACTTC. It is translated as CASSLSGSDEQYF. V gene TRBV12-3 or TRBV12-4 combines with J gene TRBJ2-7, with D possibly matching TRBD1 (5 bases). The CDR3 extends over 13 amino acids. Deletions cut 2 bases from V and 5 bases from J, with 10 bases between.

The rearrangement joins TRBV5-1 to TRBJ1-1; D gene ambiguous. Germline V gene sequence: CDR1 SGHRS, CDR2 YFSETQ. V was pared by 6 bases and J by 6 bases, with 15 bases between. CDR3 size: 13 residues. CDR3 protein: CASTSDPGAEAFF. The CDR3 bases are TGCGCCAGCACCTCGGACCCGGGCGCTGAAGCTTTCTTT. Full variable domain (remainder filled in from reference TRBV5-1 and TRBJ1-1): KAGVTQTPRYLIKTRGQQVTLSCSPISGHRSVSWYQQTPGQGLQFLFEYFSETQRNKGNFPGRFSGRQFSNSRSEMNVSTLELGDSALYLCASTSDPGAEAFFGQGTRLTVV.

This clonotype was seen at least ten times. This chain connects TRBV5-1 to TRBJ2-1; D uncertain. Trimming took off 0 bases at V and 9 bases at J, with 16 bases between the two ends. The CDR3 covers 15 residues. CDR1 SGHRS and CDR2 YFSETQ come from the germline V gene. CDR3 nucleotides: TGCGCCAGCAGCTTGGTTCCGGTCCTCGACGCTGAGCAGTTCTTC. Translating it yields CASSLVPVLDAEQFF.

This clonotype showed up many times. The CDR3 DNA reads as TGTGCCAGCAGCTACCTAGCTCCCTCTAGCACAGATACGCAGTATTTT. Translating gives CASSYLAPSSTDTQYF. The chain is built from TRBV27 and TRBJ2-3; D may be TRBD2 (5 bases). V lost 6 bases, J lost 0 bases, and 16 bases lay in between. Germline V CDR1 and CDR2: MNHEY, SMNVEV (reference sequence). This CDR3 has 16 residues.

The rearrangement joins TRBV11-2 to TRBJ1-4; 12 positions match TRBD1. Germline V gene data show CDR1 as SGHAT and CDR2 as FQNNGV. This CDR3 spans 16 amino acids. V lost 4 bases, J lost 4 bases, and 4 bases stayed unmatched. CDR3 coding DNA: TGTGCCAGCAGCTCCGGGACAGGGGGCTTTAATGAAAAACTGTTTTTT. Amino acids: CASSSGTGGFNEKLFF.

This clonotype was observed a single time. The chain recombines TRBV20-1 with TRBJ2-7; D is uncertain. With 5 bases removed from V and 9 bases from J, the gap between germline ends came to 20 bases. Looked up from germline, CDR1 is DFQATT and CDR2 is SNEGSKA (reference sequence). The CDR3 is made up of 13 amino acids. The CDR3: CSAFYSSVMAQYF. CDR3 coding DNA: TGCAGTGCTTTCTACAGTTCGGTTATGGCGCAGTACTTC.

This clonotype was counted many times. CDR3 amino acids: CASSLGENTIYF. CDR3 DNA: TGTGCCAGCAGCTTAGGCGAAAACACCATATATTTT. V usage is TRBV7-9 and J usage is TRBJ1-3; D remains unclear. Germline V gene data show CDR1 as SEHNR and CDR2 as FQNEAQ (reference sequence). The CDR3 spans 12 residues. Trimming stripped 1 base from V and 6 bases from J, with 4 bases between.

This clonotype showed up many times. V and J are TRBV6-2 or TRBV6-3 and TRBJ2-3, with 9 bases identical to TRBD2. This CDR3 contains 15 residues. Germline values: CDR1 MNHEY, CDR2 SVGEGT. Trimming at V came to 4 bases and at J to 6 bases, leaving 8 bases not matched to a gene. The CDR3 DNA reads TGTGCCAGCAGTTCCTACAGCGGGAGGAGGGATACGCAGTATTTT. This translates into CASSSYSGRRDTQYF.

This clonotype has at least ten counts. CDR3 residues: CASSRSFGSPLEQYF. The CDR3 nucleotides are TGTGCCAGCAGTCGTAGTTTCGGGAGTCCACTCGAGCAGTACTTC. J is TRBJ2-7 and V is TRBV9; D possibly corresponds to TRBD2 (6 bases). V gave up 5 bases and J gave up 6 bases, with 21 bases separating them. The length of the CDR3 is 15 residues. Germline lookup yields CDR1 SGDLS and CDR2 YYNGEE.

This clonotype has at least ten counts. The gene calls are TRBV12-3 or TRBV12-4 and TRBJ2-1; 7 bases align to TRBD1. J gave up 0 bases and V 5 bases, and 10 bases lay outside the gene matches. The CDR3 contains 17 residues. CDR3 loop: CASSPQTGSSSYNEQFF. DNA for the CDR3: TGTGCCAGCAGTCCCCAGACAGGGTCTAGCTCCTACAATGAGCAGTTCTTC.

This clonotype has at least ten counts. CDR3 in DNA: TGTGCCTGGAGTCCCCGCCTGGGACTTTTAAGCCGTAACTATGGCTACACCTTC. It translates to CAWSPRLGLLSRNYGYTF. The chain has TRBV30 and TRBJ1-2, with D possibly TRBD1 on 5 matching bases. The CDR3 has 18 amino acids. Germline CDR1 reads GTSNPN; CDR2 reads SVGIG (reference sequence). The ends were cut back, 2 bases at V and 1 base at J, with 23 bases in the middle.